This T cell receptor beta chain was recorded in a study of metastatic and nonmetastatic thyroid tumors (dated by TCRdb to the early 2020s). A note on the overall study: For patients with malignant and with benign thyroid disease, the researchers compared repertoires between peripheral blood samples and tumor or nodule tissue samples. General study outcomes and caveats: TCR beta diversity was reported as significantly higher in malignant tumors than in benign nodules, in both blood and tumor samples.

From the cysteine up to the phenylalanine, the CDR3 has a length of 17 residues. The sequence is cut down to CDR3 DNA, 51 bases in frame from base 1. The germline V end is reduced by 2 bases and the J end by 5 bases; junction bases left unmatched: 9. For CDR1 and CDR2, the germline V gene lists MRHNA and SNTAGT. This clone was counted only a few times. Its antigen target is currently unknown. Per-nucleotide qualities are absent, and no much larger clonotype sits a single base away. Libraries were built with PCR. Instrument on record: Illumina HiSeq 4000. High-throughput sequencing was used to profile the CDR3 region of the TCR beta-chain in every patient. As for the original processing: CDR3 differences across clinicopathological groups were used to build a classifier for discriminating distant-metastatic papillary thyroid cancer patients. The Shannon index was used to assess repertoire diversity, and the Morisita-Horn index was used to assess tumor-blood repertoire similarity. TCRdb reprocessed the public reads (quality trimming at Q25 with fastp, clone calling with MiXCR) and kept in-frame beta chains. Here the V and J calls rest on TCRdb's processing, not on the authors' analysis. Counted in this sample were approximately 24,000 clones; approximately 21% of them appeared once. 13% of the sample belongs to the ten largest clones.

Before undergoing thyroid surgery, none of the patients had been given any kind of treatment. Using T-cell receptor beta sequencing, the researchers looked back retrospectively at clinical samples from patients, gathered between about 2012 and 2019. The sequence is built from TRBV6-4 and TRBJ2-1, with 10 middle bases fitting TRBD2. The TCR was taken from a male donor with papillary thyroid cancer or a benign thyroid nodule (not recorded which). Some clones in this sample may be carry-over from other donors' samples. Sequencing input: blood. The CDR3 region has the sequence CASSDPTTSGTNNEQFF. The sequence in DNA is TGTGCCAGCAGTGACCCCACCACTAGCGGGACAAACAATGAGCAGTTCTTC.